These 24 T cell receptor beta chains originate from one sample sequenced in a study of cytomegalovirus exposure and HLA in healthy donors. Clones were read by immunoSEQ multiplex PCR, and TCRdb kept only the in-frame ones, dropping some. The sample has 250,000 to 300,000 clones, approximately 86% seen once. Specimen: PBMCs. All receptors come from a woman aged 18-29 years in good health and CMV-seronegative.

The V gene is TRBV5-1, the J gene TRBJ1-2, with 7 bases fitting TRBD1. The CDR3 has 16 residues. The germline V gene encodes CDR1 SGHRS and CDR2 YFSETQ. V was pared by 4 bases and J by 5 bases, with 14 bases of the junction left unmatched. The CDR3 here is CASSVWTGSIPYGYTF. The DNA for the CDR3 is TGCGCCAGCAGCGTGTGGACAGGATCGATACCTTATGGCTACACCTTC.

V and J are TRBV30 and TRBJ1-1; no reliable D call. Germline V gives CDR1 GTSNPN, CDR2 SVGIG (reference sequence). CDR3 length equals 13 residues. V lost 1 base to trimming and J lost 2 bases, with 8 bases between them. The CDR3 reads CAWSDLRNTEAFF. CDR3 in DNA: TGTGCCTGGAGTGATCTGAGAAACACTGAAGCTTTCTTT.

This CDR3 reads CASSGRQGATLSNQPQHF. The CDR3 nucleotides are TGTGCCAGCAGTGGGAGACAGGGGGCCACCCTTAGCAATCAGCCCCAGCATTTT. The J gene is TRBJ1-5, the V gene TRBV6-1; 10 bases align to TRBD1. Germline loops: CDR1 MNHNS, CDR2 SASEGT. The trim removed 4 bases at V and 0 bases at J, leaving 9 bases unmatched. The CDR3 has 18 residues.

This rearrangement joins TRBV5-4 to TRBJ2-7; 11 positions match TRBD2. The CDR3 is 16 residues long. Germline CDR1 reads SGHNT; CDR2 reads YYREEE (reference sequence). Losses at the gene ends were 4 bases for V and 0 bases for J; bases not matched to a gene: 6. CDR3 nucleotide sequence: TGTGCCAGCAGCAAGTCTACTAGCGGGAGCTCCTACGAGCAGTACTTC. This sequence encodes CASSKSTSGSSYEQYF.

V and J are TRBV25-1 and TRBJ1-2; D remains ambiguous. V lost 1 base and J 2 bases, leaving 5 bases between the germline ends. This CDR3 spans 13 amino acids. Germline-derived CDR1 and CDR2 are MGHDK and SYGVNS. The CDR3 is CASSELRNYGYTF. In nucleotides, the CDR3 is TGTGCCAGCAGTGAATTGAGAAACTATGGCTACACCTTC.

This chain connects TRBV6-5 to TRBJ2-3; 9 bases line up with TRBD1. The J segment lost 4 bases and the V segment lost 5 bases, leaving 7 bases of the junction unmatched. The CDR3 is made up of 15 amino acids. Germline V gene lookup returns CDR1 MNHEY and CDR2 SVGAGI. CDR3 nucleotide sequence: TGTGCCAGCAGTCCGGGACAGGGAGGGCCAGATACGCAGTATTTT. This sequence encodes CASSPGQGGPDTQYF.

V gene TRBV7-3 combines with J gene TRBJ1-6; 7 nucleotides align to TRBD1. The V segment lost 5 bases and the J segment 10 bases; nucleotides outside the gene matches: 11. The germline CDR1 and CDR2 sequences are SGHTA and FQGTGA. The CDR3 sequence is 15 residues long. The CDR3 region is CASSRTGAPGSPLHF. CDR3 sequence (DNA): TGTGCCAGCAGCCGAACAGGGGCCCCGGGGTCACCCCTCCACTTT.

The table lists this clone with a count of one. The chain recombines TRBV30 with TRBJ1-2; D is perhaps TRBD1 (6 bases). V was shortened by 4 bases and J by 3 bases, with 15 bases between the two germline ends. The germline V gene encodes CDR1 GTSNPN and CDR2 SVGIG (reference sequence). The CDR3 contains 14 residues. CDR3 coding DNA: TGTGCCTGGATTAGACCAGGGGCGTACTATGGCTACACCTTC. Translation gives CAWIRPGAYYGYTF.

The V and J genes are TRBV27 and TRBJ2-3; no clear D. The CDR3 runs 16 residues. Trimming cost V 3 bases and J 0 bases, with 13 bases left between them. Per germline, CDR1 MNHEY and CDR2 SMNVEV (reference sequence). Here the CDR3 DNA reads TGTGCCAGCAGTTTCGTAGGCCTGACTAGCACAGATACGCAGTATTTT. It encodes CASSFVGLTSTDTQYF.

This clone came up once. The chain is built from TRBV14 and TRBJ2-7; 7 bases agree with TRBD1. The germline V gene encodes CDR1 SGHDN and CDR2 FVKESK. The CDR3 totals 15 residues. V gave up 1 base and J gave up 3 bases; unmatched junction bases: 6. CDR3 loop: CASSQGTGPFYEQYF. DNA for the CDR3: TGTGCCAGCAGCCAAGGGACAGGCCCCTTCTACGAGCAGTACTTC.

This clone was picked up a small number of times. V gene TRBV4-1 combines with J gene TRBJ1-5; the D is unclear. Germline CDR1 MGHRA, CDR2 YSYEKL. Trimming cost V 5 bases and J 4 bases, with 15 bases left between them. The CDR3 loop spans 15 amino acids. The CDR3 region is CASSTLEQRNQPQHF. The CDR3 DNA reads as TGCGCCAGCAGCACCCTGGAGCAGCGAAATCAGCCCCAGCATTTT.

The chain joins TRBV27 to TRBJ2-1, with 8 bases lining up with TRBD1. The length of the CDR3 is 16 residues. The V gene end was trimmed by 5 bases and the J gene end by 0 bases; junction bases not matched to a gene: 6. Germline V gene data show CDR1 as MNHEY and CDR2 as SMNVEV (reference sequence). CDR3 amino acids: CASSLHQGASYNEQFF. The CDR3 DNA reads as TGTGCCAGCAGTCTCCACCAGGGGGCCTCCTACAATGAGCAGTTCTTC.

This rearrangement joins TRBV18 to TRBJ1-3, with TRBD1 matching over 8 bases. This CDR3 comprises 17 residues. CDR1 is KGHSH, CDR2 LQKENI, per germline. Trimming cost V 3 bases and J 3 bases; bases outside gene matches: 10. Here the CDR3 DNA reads TGTGCCAGCTCACCGACCCGGACAGGGACGTATGGAAACACCATATATTTT. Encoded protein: CASSPTRTGTYGNTIYF.

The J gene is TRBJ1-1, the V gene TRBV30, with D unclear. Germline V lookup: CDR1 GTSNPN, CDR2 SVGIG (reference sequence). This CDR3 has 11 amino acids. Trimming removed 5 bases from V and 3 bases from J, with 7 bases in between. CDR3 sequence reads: CAWRGDTEAFF. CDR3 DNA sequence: TGTGCCTGGCGGGGTGACACTGAAGCTTTCTTT.

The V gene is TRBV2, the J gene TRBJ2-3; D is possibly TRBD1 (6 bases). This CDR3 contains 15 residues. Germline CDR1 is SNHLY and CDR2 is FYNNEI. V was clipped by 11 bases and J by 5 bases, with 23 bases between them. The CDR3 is CAGTLWTKQGDTQYF. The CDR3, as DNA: TGTGCCGGAACATTATGGACCAAACAGGGAGATACGCAGTATTTT.

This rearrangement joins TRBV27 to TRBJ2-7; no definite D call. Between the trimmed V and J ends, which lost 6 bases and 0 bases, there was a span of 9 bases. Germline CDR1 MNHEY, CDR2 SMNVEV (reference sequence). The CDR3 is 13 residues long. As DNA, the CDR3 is TGTGCCAGCAGACTTTTAACCTCCTACGAGCAGTACTTC. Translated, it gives CASRLLTSYEQYF.

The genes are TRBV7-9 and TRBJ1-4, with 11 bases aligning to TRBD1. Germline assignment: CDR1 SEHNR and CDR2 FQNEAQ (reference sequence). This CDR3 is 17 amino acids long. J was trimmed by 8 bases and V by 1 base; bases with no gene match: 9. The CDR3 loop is CASSLVGQGAPGEKLFF. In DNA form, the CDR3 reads TGTGCCAGCAGCTTAGTTGGACAGGGGGCGCCCGGGGAAAAACTGTTTTTT.

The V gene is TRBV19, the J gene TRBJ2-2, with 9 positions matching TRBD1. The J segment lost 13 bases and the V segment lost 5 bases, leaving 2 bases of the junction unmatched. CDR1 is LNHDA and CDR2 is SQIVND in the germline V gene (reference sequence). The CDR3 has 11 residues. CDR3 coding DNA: TGTGCCAGTAGTGGGACAGGGCTGCTGTTTTTT. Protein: CASSGTGLLFF. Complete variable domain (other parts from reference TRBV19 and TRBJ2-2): DGGITQSPKYLFRKEGQNVTLSCEQNLNHDAMYWYRQDPGQGLRLIYYSQIVNDFQKGDIAEGYSVSREKKESFPLTVTSAQKNPTAFYLCASSGTGLLFFGEGSRLTVL.

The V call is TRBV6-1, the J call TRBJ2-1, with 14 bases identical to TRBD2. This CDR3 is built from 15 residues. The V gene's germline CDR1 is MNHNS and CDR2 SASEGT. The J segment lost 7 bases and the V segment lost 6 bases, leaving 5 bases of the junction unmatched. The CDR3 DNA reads TGTGCCAGCAGCGGGGGACTAGCGGGGGAAAATGAGCAGTTCTTC. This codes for CASSGGLAGENEQFF.

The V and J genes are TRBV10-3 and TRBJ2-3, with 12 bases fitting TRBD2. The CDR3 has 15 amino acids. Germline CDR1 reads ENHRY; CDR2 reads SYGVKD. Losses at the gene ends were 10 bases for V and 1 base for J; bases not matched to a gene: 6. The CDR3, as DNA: TGTGCCACCCTAGCGGGAGGGCGCGGCACAGATACGCAGTATTTT. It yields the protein CATLAGGRGTDTQYF.

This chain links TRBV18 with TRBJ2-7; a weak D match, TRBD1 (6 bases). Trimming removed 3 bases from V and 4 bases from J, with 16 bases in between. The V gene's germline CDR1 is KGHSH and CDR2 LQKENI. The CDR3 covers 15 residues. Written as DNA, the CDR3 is TGTGCCAGCTCACCTGCGGCAGGGGATGGTTACGAGCAGTACTTC. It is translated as CASSPAAGDGYEQYF.

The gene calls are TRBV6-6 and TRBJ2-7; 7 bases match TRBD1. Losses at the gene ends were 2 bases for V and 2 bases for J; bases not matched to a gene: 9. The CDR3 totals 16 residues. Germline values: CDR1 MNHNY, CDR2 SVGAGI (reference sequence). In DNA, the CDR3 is TGTGCCAGCAGTTACAGGGCCGGGACAGTGACCTACGAGCAGTACTTC. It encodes CASSYRAGTVTYEQYF.

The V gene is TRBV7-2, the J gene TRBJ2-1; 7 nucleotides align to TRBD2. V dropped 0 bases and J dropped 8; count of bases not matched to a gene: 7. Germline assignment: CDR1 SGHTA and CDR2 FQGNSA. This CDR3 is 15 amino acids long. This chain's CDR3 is CASSLALGGIYEQFF. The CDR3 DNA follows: TGTGCCAGCAGCTTAGCGCTGGGGGGGATCTATGAGCAGTTCTTC. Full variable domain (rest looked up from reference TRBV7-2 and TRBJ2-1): GAGVSQSPSNKVTEKGKDVELRCDPISGHTALYWYRQSLGQGLEFLIYFQGNSAPDKSGLPSDRFSAERTGGSVSTLTIQRTQQEDSAVYLCASSLALGGIYEQFFGPGTRLTVL.

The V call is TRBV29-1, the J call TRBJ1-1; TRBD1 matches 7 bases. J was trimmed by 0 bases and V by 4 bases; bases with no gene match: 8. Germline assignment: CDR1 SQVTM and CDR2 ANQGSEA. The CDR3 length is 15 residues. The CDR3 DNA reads TGCAGCGTTGCCCGACAGGGACTCATGAACACTGAAGCTTTCTTT. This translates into CSVARQGLMNTEAFF.